This note documents a single T cell receptor beta chain sequence. The CDR3 covers 12 residues. V was trimmed by 3 bases and J by 10 bases, leaving 10 bases between them. Germline values: CDR1 MGHRA, CDR2 YSYEKL. The source of the sample is a study of Ad26.COV2.S vaccination and SARS-CoV-2 variants. In the study overall: Ad26.COV2.S shots went into the muscle once or twice, 56 days apart.

The assay was immunoSEQ multiplex PCR, and TCRdb's table has in-frame clones only and misses some. The table records roughly 460,000 clones, roughly nine tenths of them present only once. Sample treatment: about 20 received Ad26.COV2.S at low or high dose, single or two shots; several received placebo; per-sample allocation not given. Specimen acquisition occurred on day 63 following the initial vaccine or placebo injection. The gene calls are TRBV4-1 and TRBJ2-1; a possible D gene is TRBD1 (5 bases). The starting material was peripheral blood, obtained in a trial of Ad26.COV2.S vaccine versus placebo. This TCR came from a person between 18 and 65 years old who received the Ad26.COV2.S COVID-19 vaccine or a placebo. Written as DNA, the CDR3 is TGCGCCAGCAGCCAGACAGAGAGGGAGCAGTTCTTC. Its translation: CASSQTEREQFF.